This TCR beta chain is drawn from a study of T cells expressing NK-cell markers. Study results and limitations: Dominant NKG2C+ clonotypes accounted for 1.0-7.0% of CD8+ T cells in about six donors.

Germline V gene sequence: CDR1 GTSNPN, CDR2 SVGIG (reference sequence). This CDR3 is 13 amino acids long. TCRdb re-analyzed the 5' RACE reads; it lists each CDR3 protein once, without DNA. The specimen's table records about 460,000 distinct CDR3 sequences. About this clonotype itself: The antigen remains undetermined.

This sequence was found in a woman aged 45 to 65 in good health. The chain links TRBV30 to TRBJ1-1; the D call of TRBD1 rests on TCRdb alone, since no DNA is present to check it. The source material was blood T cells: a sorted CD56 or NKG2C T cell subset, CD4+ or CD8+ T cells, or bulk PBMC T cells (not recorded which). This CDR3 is CAWVDSQNTEAFF.